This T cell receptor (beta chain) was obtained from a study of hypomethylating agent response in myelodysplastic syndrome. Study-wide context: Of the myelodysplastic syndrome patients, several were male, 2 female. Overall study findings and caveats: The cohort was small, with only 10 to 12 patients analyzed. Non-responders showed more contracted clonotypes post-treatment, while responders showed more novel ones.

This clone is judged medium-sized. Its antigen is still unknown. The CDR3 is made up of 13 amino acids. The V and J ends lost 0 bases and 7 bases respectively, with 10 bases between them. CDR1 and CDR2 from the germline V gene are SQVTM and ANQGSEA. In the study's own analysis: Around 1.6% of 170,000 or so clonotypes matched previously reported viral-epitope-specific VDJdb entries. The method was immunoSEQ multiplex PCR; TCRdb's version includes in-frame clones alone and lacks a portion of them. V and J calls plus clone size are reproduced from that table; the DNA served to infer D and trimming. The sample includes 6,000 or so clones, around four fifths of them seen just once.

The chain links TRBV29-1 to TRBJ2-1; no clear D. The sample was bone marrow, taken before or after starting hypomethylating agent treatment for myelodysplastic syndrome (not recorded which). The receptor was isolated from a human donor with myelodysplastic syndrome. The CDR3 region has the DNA TGCAGCGTTGAAGAAGGAGTCGGGAATGAGCAGTTCTTC. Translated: CSVEEGVGNEQFF.